The entry below describes one T cell receptor (beta chain). Its matching antigen is unknown. These data come from a study of T cells in Graves' hyperthyroidism and ophthalmopathy. RNA transcripts gave rise to amplified TCR beta CDR3 regions. An initial round of RT-PCR targeting the TCR CDR3 relied on the HTBI primer set. TCRdb reprocessed the multiplex PCR reads with MiXCR, giving one entry per CDR3 protein. The sample gives some 620,000 distinct CDR3 sequences, 15% to 20% of which show up once; approximately 3.8% is in the top ten. Study outcomes and limitations: Clonotypes that were expanded in thyroid above 0.001 mostly appeared in blood too.

Trimming at V came to 7 bases and at J to 6 bases, leaving 6 bases not matched to a gene. Germline lookup yields CDR1 SNHLY and CDR2 FYNNEI. This CDR3 is 14 amino acids long. This receptor was identified in a woman in her 30s with Graves' hyperthyroidism. Input material: blood. The V gene is TRBV2, the J gene TRBJ2-7; 13 bases are a match to TRBD2. DNA for the CDR3: TGTGCCAGCACCGGACTAGCGGGAGTTCGCGAGCAGTACTTC. Its translation: CASTGLAGVREQYF.